There are a few counts of the clone carrying this TCR beta chain. RNA transcripts served as the template for amplifying TCR beta CDR3 regions. During a first-round RT-PCR of the TCR CDR3, the HTBI primer set was used. TCRdb reprocessed the multiplex PCR reads with MiXCR, giving one entry per CDR3 protein. The table has around 350,000 distinct CDR3 sequences, 15% to 18% seen once. The sample comes from a study of T cells in Graves' hyperthyroidism and ophthalmopathy. The study left out patients who had uncontrolled infection, other autoimmune disease, pregnancy or lactation. Material for sequencing was blood. This clonotype originated in a woman between 18 and 29 years old with Graves' hyperthyroidism that later progressed to Graves' ophthalmopathy.

The chain's CDR3 is CASSSLTGVETQYF. CDR3 in DNA: TGTGCCAGCAGCTCATTGACAGGGGTGGAGACCCAGTACTTC. J is TRBJ2-5 and V is TRBV11-2; 8 bases agree with TRBD1. Germline V CDR1 and CDR2: SGHAT, FQNNGV. CDR3 size: 14 residues. The junction had 6 bases not matched to a gene; V was cut back by 4 bases and J by 5 bases.